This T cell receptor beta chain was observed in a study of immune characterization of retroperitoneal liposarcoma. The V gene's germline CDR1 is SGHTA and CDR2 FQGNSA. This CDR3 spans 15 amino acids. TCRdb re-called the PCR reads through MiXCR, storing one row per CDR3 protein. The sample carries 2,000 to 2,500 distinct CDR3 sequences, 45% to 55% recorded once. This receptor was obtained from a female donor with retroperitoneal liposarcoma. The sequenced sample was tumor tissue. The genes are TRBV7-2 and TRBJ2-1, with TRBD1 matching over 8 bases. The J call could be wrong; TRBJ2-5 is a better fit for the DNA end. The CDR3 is CASSLDRVSRETQYF. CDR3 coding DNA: TGTGCCAGCAGCTTGGACAGGGTCTCACGAGAGACCCAGTACTTC.